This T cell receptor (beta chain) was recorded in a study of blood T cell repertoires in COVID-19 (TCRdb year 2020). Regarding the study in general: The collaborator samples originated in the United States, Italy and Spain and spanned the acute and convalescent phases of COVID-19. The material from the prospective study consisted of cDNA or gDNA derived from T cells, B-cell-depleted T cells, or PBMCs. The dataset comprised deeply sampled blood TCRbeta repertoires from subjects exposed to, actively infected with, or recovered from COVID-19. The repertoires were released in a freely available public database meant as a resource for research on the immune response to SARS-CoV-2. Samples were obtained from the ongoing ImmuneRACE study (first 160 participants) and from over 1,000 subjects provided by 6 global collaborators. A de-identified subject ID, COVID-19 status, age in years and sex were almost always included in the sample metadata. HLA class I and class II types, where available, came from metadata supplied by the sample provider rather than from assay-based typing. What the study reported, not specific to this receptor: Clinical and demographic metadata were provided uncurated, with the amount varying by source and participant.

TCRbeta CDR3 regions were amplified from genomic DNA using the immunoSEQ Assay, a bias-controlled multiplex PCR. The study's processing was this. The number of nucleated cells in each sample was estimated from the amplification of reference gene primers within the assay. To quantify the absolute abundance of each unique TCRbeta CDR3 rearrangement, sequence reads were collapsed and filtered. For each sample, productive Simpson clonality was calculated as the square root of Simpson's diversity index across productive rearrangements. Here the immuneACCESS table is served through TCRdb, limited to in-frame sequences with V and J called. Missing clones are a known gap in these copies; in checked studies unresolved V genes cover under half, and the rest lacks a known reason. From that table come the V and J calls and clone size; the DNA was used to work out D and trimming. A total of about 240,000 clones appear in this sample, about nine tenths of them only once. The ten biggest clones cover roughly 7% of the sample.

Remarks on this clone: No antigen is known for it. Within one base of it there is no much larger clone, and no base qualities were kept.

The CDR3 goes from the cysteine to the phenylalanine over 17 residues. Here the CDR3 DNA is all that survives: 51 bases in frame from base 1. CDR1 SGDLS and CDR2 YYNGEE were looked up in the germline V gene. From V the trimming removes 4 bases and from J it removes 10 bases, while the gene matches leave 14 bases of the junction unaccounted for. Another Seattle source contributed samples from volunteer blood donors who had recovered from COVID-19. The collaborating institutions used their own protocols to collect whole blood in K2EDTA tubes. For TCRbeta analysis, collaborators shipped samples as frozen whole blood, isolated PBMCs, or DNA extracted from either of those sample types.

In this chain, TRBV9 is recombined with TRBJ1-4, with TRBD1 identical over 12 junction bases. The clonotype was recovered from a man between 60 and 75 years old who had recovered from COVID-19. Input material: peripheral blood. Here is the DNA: TGTGCCAGCAGCTCCGGGACAGGGGGCGCGGGCTTAGTAAAACTGTTTTTT. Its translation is CASSSGTGGAGLVKLFF.